This T cell receptor (beta chain) came from a study of T cells in Graves' hyperthyroidism and ophthalmopathy. RNA transcripts were the template for amplifying TCR beta CDR3 regions. With the HTBI primer set, the TCR CDR3 went through a first round of RT-PCR. MiXCR, applied by TCRdb to the multiplex PCR reads, yields one record per CDR3 protein. This table has 40,000 to 60,000 distinct CDR3 sequences, about 53% appearing once. Sequencing was done on a sample of peripheral blood or thyroid tissue (not recorded which). The clonotype originates from a man aged 18 to 35 with Graves' hyperthyroidism.

CDR3 loop: CATSIFSGGGGLEAFF. The CDR3, as DNA: TGTGCCACCAGCATCTTCTCCGGCGGAGGGGGCCTTGAAGCTTTCTTT. The chain is built from TRBV15 and TRBJ1-1, with 7 bases fitting TRBD1. V lost 4 bases to trimming and J lost 7 bases; unmatched junction nucleotides: 15. Germline V gene data show CDR1 as LNHNV and CDR2 as YYDKDF (reference sequence). The CDR3 totals 16 residues.